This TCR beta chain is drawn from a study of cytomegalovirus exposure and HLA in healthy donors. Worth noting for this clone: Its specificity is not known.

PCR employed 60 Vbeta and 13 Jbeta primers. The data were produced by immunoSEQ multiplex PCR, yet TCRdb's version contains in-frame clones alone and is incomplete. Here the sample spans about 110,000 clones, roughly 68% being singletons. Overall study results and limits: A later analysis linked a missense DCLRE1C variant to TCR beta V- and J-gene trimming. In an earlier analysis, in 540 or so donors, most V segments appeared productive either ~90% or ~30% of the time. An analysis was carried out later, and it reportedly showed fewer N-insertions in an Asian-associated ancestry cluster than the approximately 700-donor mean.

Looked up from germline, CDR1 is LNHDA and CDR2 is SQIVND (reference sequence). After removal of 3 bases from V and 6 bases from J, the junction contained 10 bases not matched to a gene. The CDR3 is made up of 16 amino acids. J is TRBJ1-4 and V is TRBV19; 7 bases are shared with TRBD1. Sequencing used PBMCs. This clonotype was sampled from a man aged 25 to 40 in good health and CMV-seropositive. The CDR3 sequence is CASSMTGKRLHEKLFF. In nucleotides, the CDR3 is TGTGCCAGTAGTATGACAGGGAAGAGGTTGCATGAAAAACTGTTTTTT. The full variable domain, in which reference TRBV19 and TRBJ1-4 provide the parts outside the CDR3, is DGGITQSPKYLFRKEGQNVTLSCEQNLNHDAMYWYRQDPGQGLRLIYYSQIVNDFQKGDIAEGYSVSREKKESFPLTVTSAQKNPTAFYLCASSMTGKRLHEKLFFGSGTQLSVL.